This T cell receptor beta chain was sequenced during a study of CD8 T cells in ankylosing spondylitis. General study points: Disease-linked clones bore a CD8+ phenotype, appearing relatively rarely in peripheral blood. What appeared characteristic of ankylosing spondylitis blood was a TCR beta motif of eight highly homologous variants. Past studies reported some motif variants in reactive arthritis synovial fluid and blood.

Each CDR3 protein is one row after TCRdb ran MiXCR on the 5' RACE reads. In the table there are 800,000 to 900,000 distinct CDR3 sequences, 10% to 15% of which are singletons. This clonotype was recorded many times. Antigen: not known. The receptor comes from a male donor with ankylosing spondylitis. The specimen was blood, either unsorted or a sorted T cell fraction (not recorded which).

The CDR3 region is CSARVSDTIYF. DNA for the CDR3: TGCAGTGCTAGAGTATCGGACACCATATATTTT. J is TRBJ1-3 and V is TRBV20-1; D not certain. Germline V gene data show CDR1 as DFQATT and CDR2 as SNEGSKA (reference sequence). The ends were cut back, 1 base at V and 8 bases at J, with 6 bases in the middle. The CDR3 loop spans 11 amino acids.